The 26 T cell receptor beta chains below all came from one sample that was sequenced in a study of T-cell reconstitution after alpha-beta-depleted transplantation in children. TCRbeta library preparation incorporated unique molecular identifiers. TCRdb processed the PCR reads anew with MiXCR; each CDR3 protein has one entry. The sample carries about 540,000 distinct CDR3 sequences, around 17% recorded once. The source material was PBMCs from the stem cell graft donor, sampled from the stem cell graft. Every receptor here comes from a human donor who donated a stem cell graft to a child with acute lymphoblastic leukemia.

DNA for the CDR3: TGCGCCAGCAGCCAACCTAGCGGGGAAGAAGGGCGCTCCTACAATGAGCAGTTCTTC. This encodes CASSQPSGEEGRSYNEQFF. The chain uses TRBV4-1 and TRBJ2-1, with 9 bases fitting TRBD2. The junction had 11 bases not matched to a gene; V was cut back by 2 bases and J by 0 bases. Germline V CDR1 and CDR2: MGHRA, YSYEKL. The CDR3 runs to 19 residues.

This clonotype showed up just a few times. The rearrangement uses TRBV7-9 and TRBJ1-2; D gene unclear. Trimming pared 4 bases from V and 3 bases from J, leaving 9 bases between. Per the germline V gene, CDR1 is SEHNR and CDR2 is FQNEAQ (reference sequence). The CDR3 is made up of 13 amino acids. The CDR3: CASSSAGDYGYTF. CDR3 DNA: TGTGCCAGCAGCTCGGCAGGCGACTATGGCTACACCTTC. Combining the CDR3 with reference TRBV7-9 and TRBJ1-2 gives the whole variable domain DTGVSQNPRHKITKRGQNVTFRCDPISEHNRLYWYRQTLGQGPEFLTYFQNEAQLEKSRLLSDRFSAERPKGSFSTLEIQRTEQGDSAMYLCASSSAGDYGYTFGSGTRLTVV.

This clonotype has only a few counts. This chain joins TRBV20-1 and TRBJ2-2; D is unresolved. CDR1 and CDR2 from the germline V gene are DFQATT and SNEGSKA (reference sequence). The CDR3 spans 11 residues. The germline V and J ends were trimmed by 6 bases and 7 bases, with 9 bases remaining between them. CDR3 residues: CSAPWVGELFF. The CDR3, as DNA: TGCAGTGCCCCATGGGTCGGGGAGCTGTTTTTT.

The DNA for the CDR3 is TGCGCCAGCAGCCTCGGGACACAGGAACAGCCCCAGCATTTT. Its protein is CASSLGTQEQPQHF. The chain is built from TRBV5-1 and TRBJ1-5; D possibly corresponds to TRBD1 (6 bases). This CDR3 is 14 amino acids long. Germline CDR1 reads SGHRS; CDR2 reads YFSETQ. V lost 4 bases, J lost 7 bases, and 15 bases lay in between. The entire variable domain, with the rest obtained from reference TRBV5-1 and TRBJ1-5, is as follows: KAGVTQTPRYLIKTRGQQVTLSCSPISGHRSVSWYQQTPGQGLQFLFEYFSETQRNKGNFPGRFSGRQFSNSRSEMNVSTLELGDSALYLCASSLGTQEQPQHFGDGTRLSIL.

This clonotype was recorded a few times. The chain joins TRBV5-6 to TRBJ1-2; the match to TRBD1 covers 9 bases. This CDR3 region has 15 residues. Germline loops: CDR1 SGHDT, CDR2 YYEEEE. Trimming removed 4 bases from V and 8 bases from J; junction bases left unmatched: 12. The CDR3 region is CASSTTGQGVWGYTF. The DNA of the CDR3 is TGTGCCAGCAGCACAACGGGACAGGGAGTTTGGGGCTACACCTTC. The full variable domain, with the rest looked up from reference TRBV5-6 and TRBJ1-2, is DAGVTQSPTHLIKTRGQQVTLRCSPKSGHDTVSWYQQALGQGPQFIFQYYEEEERQRGNFPDRFSGHQFPNYSSELNVNALLLGDSALYLCASSTTGQGVWGYTFGSGTRLTVV.

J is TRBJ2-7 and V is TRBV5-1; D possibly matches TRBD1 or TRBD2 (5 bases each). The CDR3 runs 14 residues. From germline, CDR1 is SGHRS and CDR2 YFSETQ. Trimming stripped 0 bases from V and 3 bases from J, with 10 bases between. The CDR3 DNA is TGCGCCAGCAGCTTGGGGTGGGGGAACTACGAGCAGTACTTC. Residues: CASSLGWGNYEQYF.

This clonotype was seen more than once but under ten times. The CDR3, as DNA: TGCGCCAGCAGCCTTCTGGACCGAGCGGCTAATGAAAAACTGTTTTTT. This translates into CASSLLDRAANEKLFF. The V call is TRBV4-1, the J call TRBJ1-4, with unresolved D. The CDR3 contains 16 residues. The V gene lost 4 bases and the J gene lost 3 bases, with 15 bases spanning the gap. Germline V gives CDR1 MGHRA, CDR2 YSYEKL.

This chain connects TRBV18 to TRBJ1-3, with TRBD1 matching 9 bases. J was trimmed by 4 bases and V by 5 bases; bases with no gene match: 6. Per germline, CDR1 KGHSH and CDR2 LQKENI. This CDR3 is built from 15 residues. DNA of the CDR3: TGTGCCAGCTCAAAGGGACAGGGCCTCGGAAACACCATATATTTT. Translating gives CASSKGQGLGNTIYF.

DNA of the CDR3: TGTGCCAGCAGCGCGACAGGGGTCCAAGAGACCCAGTACTTC. Residues: CASSATGVQETQYF. The rearrangement uses TRBV9 and TRBJ2-5; 8 nucleotides match TRBD1. CDR1 is SGDLS and CDR2 is YYNGEE in the germline V gene. The V segment lost 3 bases and the J segment 1 base; nucleotides outside the gene matches: 2. CDR3 length equals 14 residues. The full variable domain, completed using reference TRBV9 and TRBJ2-5, is DSGVTQTPKHLITATGQRVTLRCSPRSGDLSVYWYQQSLDQGLQFLIQYYNGEERAKGNILERFSAQQFPDLHSELNLSSLELGDSALYFCASSATGVQETQYFGPGTRLLVL.

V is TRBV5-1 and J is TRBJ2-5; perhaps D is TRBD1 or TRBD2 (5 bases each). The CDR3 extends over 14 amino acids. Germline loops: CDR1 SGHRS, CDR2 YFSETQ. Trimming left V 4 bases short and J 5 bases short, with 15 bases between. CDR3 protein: CASSISGTGETQYF. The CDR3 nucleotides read TGCGCCAGCAGCATCTCCGGGACCGGGGAGACCCAGTACTTC.

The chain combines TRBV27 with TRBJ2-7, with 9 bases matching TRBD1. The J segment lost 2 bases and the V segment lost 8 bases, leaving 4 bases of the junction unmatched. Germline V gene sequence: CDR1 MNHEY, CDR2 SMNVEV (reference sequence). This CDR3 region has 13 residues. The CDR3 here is CASRDRATYEQYF. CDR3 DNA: TGTGCCAGCCGGGACAGGGCTACCTACGAGCAGTACTTC.

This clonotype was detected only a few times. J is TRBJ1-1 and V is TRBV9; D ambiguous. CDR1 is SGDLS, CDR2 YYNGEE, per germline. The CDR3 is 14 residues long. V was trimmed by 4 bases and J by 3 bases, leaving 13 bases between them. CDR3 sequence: CASSPSGEYTEAFF. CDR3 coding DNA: TGTGCCAGCAGCCCATCCGGGGAATACACTGAAGCTTTCTTT.

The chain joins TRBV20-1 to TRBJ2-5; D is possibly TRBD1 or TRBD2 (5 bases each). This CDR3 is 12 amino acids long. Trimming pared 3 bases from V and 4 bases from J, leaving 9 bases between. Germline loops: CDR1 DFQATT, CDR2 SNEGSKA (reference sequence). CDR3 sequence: CSASGDPETQYF. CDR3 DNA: TGCAGTGCTAGCGGGGACCCAGAGACCCAGTACTTC.

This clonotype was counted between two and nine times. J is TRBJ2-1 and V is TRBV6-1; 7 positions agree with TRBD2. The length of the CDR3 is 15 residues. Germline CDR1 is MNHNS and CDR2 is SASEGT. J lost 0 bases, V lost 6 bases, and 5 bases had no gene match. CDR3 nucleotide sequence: TGTGCCAGCAGCCTGGGGGAGGGCTCCTACAATGAGCAGTTCTTC. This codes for CASSLGEGSYNEQFF.

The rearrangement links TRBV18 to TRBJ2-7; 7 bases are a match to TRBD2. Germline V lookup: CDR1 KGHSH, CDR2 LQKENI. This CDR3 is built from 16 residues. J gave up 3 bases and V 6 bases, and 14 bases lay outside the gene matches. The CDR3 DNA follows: TGTGCCAGCTCCCCTGAAGCGTCTAGCGGATACTACGAGCAGTACTTC. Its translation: CASSPEASSGYYEQYF.

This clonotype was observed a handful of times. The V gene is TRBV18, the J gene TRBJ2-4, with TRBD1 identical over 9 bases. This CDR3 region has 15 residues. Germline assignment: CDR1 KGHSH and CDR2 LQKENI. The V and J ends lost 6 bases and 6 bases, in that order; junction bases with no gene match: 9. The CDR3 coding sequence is TGTGCCAGCTCCCTCTCGAGGACAGGGGTAAACATTCAGTACTTC. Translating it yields CASSLSRTGVNIQYF.

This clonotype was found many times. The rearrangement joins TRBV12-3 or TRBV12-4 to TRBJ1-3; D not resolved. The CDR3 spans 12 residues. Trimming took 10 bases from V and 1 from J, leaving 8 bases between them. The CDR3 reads CATPGSGNTIYF. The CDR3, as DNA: TGTGCCACCCCGGGTTCTGGAAACACCATATATTTT.

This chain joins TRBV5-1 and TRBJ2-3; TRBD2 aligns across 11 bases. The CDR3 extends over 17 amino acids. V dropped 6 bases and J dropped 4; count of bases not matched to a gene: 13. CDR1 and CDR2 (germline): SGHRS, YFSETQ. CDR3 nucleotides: TGCGCCAGCACTTCTATTGTACTAGCGGGAGCCTCAGATACGCAGTATTTT. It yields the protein CASTSIVLAGASDTQYF.

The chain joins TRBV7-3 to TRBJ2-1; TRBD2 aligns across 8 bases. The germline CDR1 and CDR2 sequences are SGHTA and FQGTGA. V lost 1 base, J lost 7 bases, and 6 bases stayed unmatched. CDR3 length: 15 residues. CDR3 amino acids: CASSLSLAGMNEQFF. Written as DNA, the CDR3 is TGTGCCAGCAGCTTAAGCCTAGCGGGTATGAATGAGCAGTTCTTC.

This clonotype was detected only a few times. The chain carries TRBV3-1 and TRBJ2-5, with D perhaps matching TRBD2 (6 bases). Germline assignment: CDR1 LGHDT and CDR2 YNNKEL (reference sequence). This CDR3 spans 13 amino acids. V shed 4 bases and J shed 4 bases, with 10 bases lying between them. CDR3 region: CASSRRGLETQYF. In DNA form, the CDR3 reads TGTGCCAGCAGCCGGCGGGGATTAGAGACCCAGTACTTC.

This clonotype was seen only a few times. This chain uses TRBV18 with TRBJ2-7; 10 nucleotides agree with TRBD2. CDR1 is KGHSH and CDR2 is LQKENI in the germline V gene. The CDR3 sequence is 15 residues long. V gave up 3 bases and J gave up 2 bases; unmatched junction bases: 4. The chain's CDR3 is CASSPGTSETYEQYF. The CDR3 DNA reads TGTGCCAGCTCACCGGGGACTAGCGAAACCTACGAGCAGTACTTC.

The chain's CDR3 is CASSQDRVFYEQYF. CDR3 coding DNA: TGCGCCAGCAGCCAAGATAGGGTCTTCTACGAGCAGTACTTC. V gene TRBV4-1 combines with J gene TRBJ2-7; D gene unclear. The germline CDR1 and CDR2 sequences are MGHRA and YSYEKL. V lost 0 bases, J lost 3 bases, and 9 bases lay in between. There are 14 residues in the CDR3.

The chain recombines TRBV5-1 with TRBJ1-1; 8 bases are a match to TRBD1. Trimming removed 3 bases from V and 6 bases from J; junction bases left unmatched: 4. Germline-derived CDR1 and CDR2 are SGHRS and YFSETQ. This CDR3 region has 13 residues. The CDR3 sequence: CASSWAGGPEAFF. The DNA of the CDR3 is TGCGCCAGCAGCTGGGCAGGGGGCCCTGAAGCTTTCTTT. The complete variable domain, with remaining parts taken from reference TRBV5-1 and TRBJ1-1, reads KAGVTQTPRYLIKTRGQQVTLSCSPISGHRSVSWYQQTPGQGLQFLFEYFSETQRNKGNFPGRFSGRQFSNSRSEMNVSTLELGDSALYLCASSWAGGPEAFFGQGTRLTVV.

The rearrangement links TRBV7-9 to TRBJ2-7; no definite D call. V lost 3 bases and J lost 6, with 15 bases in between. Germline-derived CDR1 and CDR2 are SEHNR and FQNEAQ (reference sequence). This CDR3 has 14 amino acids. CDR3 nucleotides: TGTGCCAGCAGCTTCGGACCTAATTCCCGCGAGCAGTACTTC. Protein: CASSFGPNSREQYF.

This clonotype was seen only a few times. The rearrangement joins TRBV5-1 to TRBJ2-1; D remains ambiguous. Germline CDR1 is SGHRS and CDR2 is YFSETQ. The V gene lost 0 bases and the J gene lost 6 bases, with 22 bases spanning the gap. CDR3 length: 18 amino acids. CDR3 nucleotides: TGCGCCAGCAGCTTGGAGGGTCATAGGATCTCCGCACGCAATGAGCAGTTCTTC. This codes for CASSLEGHRISARNEQFF.

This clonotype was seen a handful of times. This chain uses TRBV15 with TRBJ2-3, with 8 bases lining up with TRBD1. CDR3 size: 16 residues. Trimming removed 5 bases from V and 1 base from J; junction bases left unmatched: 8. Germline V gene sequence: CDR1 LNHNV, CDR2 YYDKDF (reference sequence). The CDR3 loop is CATSAGTGGGTDTQYF. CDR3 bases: TGTGCCACCAGCGCAGGGACAGGCGGCGGCACAGATACGCAGTATTTT.